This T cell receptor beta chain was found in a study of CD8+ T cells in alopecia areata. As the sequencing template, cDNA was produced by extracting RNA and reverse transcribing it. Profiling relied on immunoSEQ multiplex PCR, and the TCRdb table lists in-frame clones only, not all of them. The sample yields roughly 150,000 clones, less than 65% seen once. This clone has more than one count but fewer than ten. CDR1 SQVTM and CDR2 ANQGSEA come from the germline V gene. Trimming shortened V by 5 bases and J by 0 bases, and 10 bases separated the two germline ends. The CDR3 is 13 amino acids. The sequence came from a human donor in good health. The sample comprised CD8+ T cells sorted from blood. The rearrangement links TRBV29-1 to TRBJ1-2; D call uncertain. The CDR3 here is CSVRTETNYGYTF. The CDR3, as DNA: TGCAGCGTTAGGACTGAAACTAACTATGGCTACACCTTC.